This T cell receptor (beta chain) was retrieved from a study of blood T cell repertoires in COVID-19. Study overall: The samples span acute and convalescent COVID-19 from the United States, Italy and Spain.

This CDR3 region has 15 residues. J was trimmed by 2 bases and V by 3 bases; bases with no gene match: 2. Per the germline V gene, CDR1 is PRHDT and CDR2 is FYEKMQ (reference sequence). Per the original methods: The assay estimated nucleated cells by amplifying reference gene primers. The data were produced by immunoSEQ multiplex PCR, yet TCRdb's version contains in-frame clones alone and is incomplete. D and trimming come from the DNA, and the V and J calls and clone size come from that table. The sample lists fewer than 120,000 clones, 76% occurring once. The TCR sequence derives from a woman older than 75 with acute or convalescent COVID-19. The V and J genes are TRBV13 and TRBJ2-1; 9 bases fit TRBD2. The sample consisted of peripheral blood. CDR3 bases: TGTGCCAGCAGCTTTAGCGGGGGTGCCTACAATGAGCAGTTCTTC. Amino acids: CASSFSGGAYNEQFF.